A selection of T cell receptor beta chains follows, all from one sample in a study of human T cells and chemical hapten exposure. TCRdb processed the RACE reads anew with MiXCR; each CDR3 protein has one entry. The table includes roughly 160,000 distinct CDR3 sequences, about 14% detected once. The specimen was whole blood, collected in connection with sensitization to the hapten diphenylcyclopropenone (DPC). Receptors originate from a woman aged 25 to 39 with alopecia areata. Some clones in this sample may be carry-over from other donors' samples. CDR3s include the opening cysteine and the closing phenylalanine or tryptophan. D genes are given only for firm matches. Clone size appears in some rows only: once, few, many, or a class for an expanded clone.

NA	TRBJ1-6	few	TRBV18	TGTGCCAGCTCACCAGCCGGGACGTTAAATTCACCCCTCCACTTT	CASSPAGTLNSPLHF
NA	TRBJ2-5	few	TRBV11-1	TGTGCCAGCAGCTGGCCGGGTAAACAAGAGACCCAGTACTTC	CASSWPGKQETQYF
NA	TRBJ1-5	few	TRBV12-2	TGTGCAAGTCGCTTACCCGACAAGTCTCAGGCTAATCAGCCCCAGCATTTT	CASRLPDKSQANQPQHF
NA	TRBJ2-3	NA	TRBV6-1	TGTGCCAGCTCCGCGACAGGACTCACAGATACGCAGTATTTT	CASSATGLTDTQYF
NA	TRBJ2-5	few	TRBV5-1	TGCGCCAGCAGCTTAAGGGCTCAAGAGACCCAGTACTTC	CASSLRAQETQYF
NA	TRBJ2-7	NA	TRBV4-3	TGCGCCAGCAGCCAAGTGCCAAACTCCTACGAGCAGTACTTC	CASSQVPNSYEQYF
NA	TRBJ2-5	many	TRBV28	TGTGCCAGCAGTCCGAGACTATTTCTTGAAAAAGAGACCCAGTACTTC	CASSPRLFLEKETQYF
TRBD1	TRBJ2-7	few	TRBV5-1	TGCGCCAGCACCAAGACCCCGGGACAGGGGTCATACGAGCAGTACTTC	CASTKTPGQGSYEQYF
TRBD1	TRBJ2-5	NA	TRBV11-2	TGTGCCAGCAGACAGGGGGCAATAGAGACCCAGTACTTC	CASRQGAIETQYF
TRBD2	TRBJ2-1	many	TRBV28	TGTGCCAGCAGTTTACTAGCGGGGGCCTACAATGAGCAGTTCTTC	CASSLLAGAYNEQFF
TRBD2	TRBJ2-3	few	TRBV19	TGTGCCAGTAGTATAGACGGACTAGCGGGAGGCGCCTGGGATACGCAGTATTTT	CASSIDGLAGGAWDTQYF
TRBD2	TRBJ2-3	NA	TRBV7-3	TGTGCCAGCAGCCTAGCGGGAGACACAGATACGCAGTATTTT	CASSLAGDTDTQYF
NA	TRBJ2-1	NA	TRBV6-2/TRBV6-3	TGTGCCAGCACCCAGCCCCCCGGCAATGAGCAGTTCTTC	CASTQPPGNEQFF
NA	TRBJ2-1	NA	TRBV4-1	TGCGCCAGCAGCCAAGTAGGGGGACTCCAATACAATGAGCAGTTCTTC	CASSQVGGLQYNEQFF
TRBD1	TRBJ2-5	few	TRBV2	TGTGCCAGCAAGCCGGACAGGGGGCGAGGAGAGACCCAGTACTTC	CASKPDRGRGETQYF
TRBD2	TRBJ2-1	few	TRBV3-1	TGTGCCAGCAGCCCCAAGTCGGGGACTAGCGGGAGTATAGACAATGAGCAGTTCTTC	CASSPKSGTSGSIDNEQFF
NA	TRBJ1-2	few	TRBV5-4	TGTGCCAGCAGCTTTGAATGGGGCGGCTACACCTTC	CASSFEWGGYTF
NA	TRBJ1-2	few	TRBV12-3/TRBV12-4	TGTGCCAGCAGTTTAAGACGTAGGAACTATGGCTACACCTTC	CASSLRRRNYGYTF
NA	TRBJ1-3	many	TRBV28	TGTGCCAGCAGTGCCGGGACATCGGGAAACACCATATATTTT	CASSAGTSGNTIYF
TRBD2	TRBJ2-3	NA	TRBV20-1	TGCAGTGCCCCACTAGCGGGGGTCACAGATACGCAGTATTTT	CSAPLAGVTDTQYF
NA	TRBJ2-2	NA	TRBV7-3	TGTGCCAGCAGCCCAAACAGGGCTCAGGGCACCGGGGAGCTGTTTTTT	CASSPNRAQGTGELFF
NA	TRBJ1-6	NA	TRBV6-5	TGTGCCAGCACCCAGGGATCCTATAATTCACCCCTCCACTTT	CASTQGSYNSPLHF
TRBD1	TRBJ1-2	NA	TRBV18	TGTGTCAGCTCACCACGCAGGGGGCTCGACTATGGCTACACCTTC	CVSSPRRGLDYGYTF
NA	TRBJ1-2	few	TRBV5-1	TGCGCCAGCAGCGGAGGGCACTTGAGGGGTAACTATGGCTACACCTTC	CASSGGHLRGNYGYTF
NA	TRBJ2-3	few	TRBV24-1	TGTGCCACCAGTGAACAACCCACAGATACGCAGTATTTT	CATSEQPTDTQYF
TRBD1	TRBJ2-5	NA	TRBV2	TGTGCCAGCAGGGGGACAGGGGCCCCTAAAGAGACCCAGTACTTC	CASRGTGAPKETQYF
TRBD1	TRBJ2-5	NA	TRBV6-9	TGTGCCAGCAGTTATCGGGCAGGGGGAAAGGAGACCCAGTACTTC	CASSYRAGGKETQYF
NA	TRBJ1-2	NA	TRBV18	TGTGCCAGCTCACCAAGGGGAACTGGCACCATAGGCGGTGGCTACACCTTC	CASSPRGTGTIGGGYTF
TRBD1	TRBJ1-4	few	TRBV5-1	TGCGCCAGCACCACCGATACCGGGACAGGGAATGAAAAACTGTTTTTT	CASTTDTGTGNEKLFF
TRBD1	TRBJ2-7	many	TRBV7-2	TGTGCCAGCAGCTTAGCGACAGGGACCTACGAGCAGTACTTC	CASSLATGTYEQYF
NA	TRBJ2-7	few	TRBV18	TGTGCCAGCTCACCCATCCCCGGTGCCTCCTACGAGCAGTACTTC	CASSPIPGASYEQYF
TRBD2	TRBJ2-3	NA	TRBV19	TGTGCCAGTAGTACCCGACTAGCGGAAACCACAGATACGCAGTATTTT	CASSTRLAETTDTQYF
NA	TRBJ1-1	NA	TRBV7-6	TGTGCCAGCAGCTTAGTGAGTGCCGTTGACACTGAAGCTTTCTTT	CASSLVSAVDTEAFF
NA	TRBJ2-1	NA	TRBV3-1	TGTGCCAGCAGCCAGAGGGATTGGGAGCAGTTCTTC	CASSQRDWEQFF
NA	TRBJ2-5	NA	TRBV29-1	TGCAGCGTTGATAAGGCTCACACCCAAGAGACCCAGTACTTC	CSVDKAHTQETQYF
NA	TRBJ1-2	NA	TRBV29-1	TGCAGCGTTCAGGGAGACGGCTACACCTTC	CSVQGDGYTF
NA	TRBJ2-2	many	TRBV2	TGTGCCAGCAGCCCTAGCCCCGGGGAGCTGTTTTTT	CASSPSPGELFF
TRBD2	TRBJ2-1	few	TRBV25-1	TGTGCCAGCGCGGAGAGCGGGGGGCATGAGCAGTTCTTC	CASAESGGHEQFF
NA	TRBJ2-7	few	TRBV7-2	TGTGCCAGCAGCTTTTTGGGGGGAAGCGAGCAGTACTTC	CASSFLGGSEQYF
NA	TRBJ2-2	NA	TRBV24-1	TGTGCCACCAGCGGAAACGCCGGGGAGCTGTTTTTT	CATSGNAGELFF
NA	TRBJ2-1	few	TRBV7-2	TGTGCCAGCAGCGCGCACCGAAACAATGAGCAGTTCTTC	CASSAHRNNEQFF
TRBD2	TRBJ2-3	NA	TRBV20-1	TGCAGTGCTAGAGAGGAGACGAGCGGGGCCCCGGATACGCAGTATTTT	CSAREETSGAPDTQYF
TRBD1	TRBJ1-2	NA	TRBV4-3	TGCGCCAGCAGCCAAGGAATGACAGGGGAGGGCTACACCTTC	CASSQGMTGEGYTF
TRBD2	TRBJ2-1	NA	TRBV20-1	TGCAGTGCTCCCTCCTGGACTAGCGGGCCCTACAATGAGCAGTTCTTC	CSAPSWTSGPYNEQFF
NA	TRBJ1-5	NA	TRBV7-6	TGTGCCAGCAGCCCAACTCTAGGCAATCAGCCCCAGCATTTT	CASSPTLGNQPQHF
NA	TRBJ2-3	NA	TRBV18	TGTGCCAGCTCACGCTATCTTGACGGCACAGATACGCAGTATTTT	CASSRYLDGTDTQYF
TRBD1	TRBJ2-5	NA	TRBV12-3/TRBV12-4	TGTGCCAGCAGTGGTTTCGAACAGGGGGGCGAGACCCAGTACTTC	CASSGFEQGGETQYF
TRBD1	TRBJ2-3	NA	TRBV20-1	TGCAGTGCTCCGGACAGGGCTAGCACAGATACGCAGTATTTT	CSAPDRASTDTQYF
NA	TRBJ1-5	many	TRBV7-2	TGTGCCAGCAGCTTGGAACAGGGAAGGAATCAGCCCCAGCATTTT	CASSLEQGRNQPQHF
NA	TRBJ1-1	few	TRBV9	TGTGCCAGCAGCGTAGATCCCCTGGGGCTAATGAACACTGAAGCTTTCTTT	CASSVDPLGLMNTEAFF
NA	TRBJ1-2	few	TRBV30	TGTGCCTGGAGGTCCGGCGTACCTTATGGCTACACCTTC	CAWRSGVPYGYTF
TRBD2	TRBJ2-1	NA	TRBV4-3	TGCGCCAGCAGCCAAGATTGGCTAGCGGGGTTCTACAATGAGCAGTTCTTC	CASSQDWLAGFYNEQFF
NA	TRBJ2-7	NA	TRBV5-1	TGCGCCAGCAGCTTGGAGGGCGAGCAGTACTTC	CASSLEGEQYF
TRBD1	TRBJ1-1	many	TRBV20-1	TGCAGTGCTAGAGCCACTGGACAGGGGGCGATCACTGAAGCTTTCTTT	CSARATGQGAITEAFF
NA	TRBJ2-3	few	TRBV21-1	TGTGCCAGCAGCAAAGGACGACTAGCGCGAGGGACACGGCACACAGATACGCAGTATTTT	CASSKGRLARGTRHTDTQYF
NA	TRBJ2-1	few	TRBV5-1	TGCGTCAGCAGGTCGGGAGACTCCTACAATGAGCAGTTCTTC	CVSRSGDSYNEQFF
NA	TRBJ2-3	many	TRBV6-2/TRBV6-3	TGTGCCAGCCTAGTAGGGGCAGCCCACACAGATACGCAGTATTTT	CASLVGAAHTDTQYF
NA	TRBJ2-1	few	TRBV4-2	TGTGCCAGCAGCCAAGGGGCCGCACTAGGCGTGATGGATGAGCAGTTCTTC	CASSQGAALGVMDEQFF
NA	TRBJ2-2	NA	TRBV7-3	TGTGCCAGCAGGTTAACCGGGGAGCTGTTTTTT	CASRLTGELFF
NA	TRBJ1-5	few	TRBV6-2/TRBV6-3	TGTGCCAGCACGTTGCTCCAAAATCAGCCCCAGCATTTT	CASTLLQNQPQHF